Described below is a single T cell receptor (beta chain) sequence and its context. Its antigen is unidentified. The assay was immunoSEQ multiplex PCR, and TCRdb's table has in-frame clones only and misses some. The sample includes some 80,000 clones, roughly 79% seen only once; the top ten take 22%. Germline V CDR1 and CDR2: SEHNR, FQNEAQ (reference sequence). Deletions cut 2 bases from V and 2 bases from J, with 11 bases between. There are 15 residues in the CDR3. This sample is drawn from a study of radiotherapy plus CTLA-4 blockade in lung cancer. Findings and limits, study-wide: Blood saw expansion of tumor-derived TCR clones after radiotherapy plus ipilimumab.

The source is a human donor with non-small cell lung cancer whose response to radiotherapy plus ipilimumab could not be evaluated. Some clones in this sample may be carry-over from other donors' samples. The material was peripheral blood, obtained from a patient treated with radiotherapy plus ipilimumab. The rearrangement links TRBV7-9 to TRBJ2-3; D is possibly TRBD2 (6 bases). CDR3 in DNA: TGTGCCAGCAGCTTACCCGGGACTGTCACAGATACGCAGTATTTT. Its protein product is CASSLPGTVTDTQYF.